This paragraph reports one T cell receptor beta chain. Both 60 Vbeta primers and 13 Jbeta primers went into the PCR. In the original workflow: A later analysis tallied about 80 million unique TCR beta chains, approximately 11 million of them shared. Assay: immunoSEQ multiplex PCR; the TCRdb copy retains only in-frame clones and omits some. That table supplies the V and J calls and clone size; D and trimming were determined from the DNA. The data show 200,000 to 250,000 clones, with roughly 80% seen just once and less than 4.5% held by the top ten. The data originate from a study of cytomegalovirus exposure and HLA in healthy donors. This CDR3 spans 13 amino acids. Trimming cost V 4 bases and J 1 base, with 7 bases left between them. Per germline, CDR1 SNHLY and CDR2 FYNNEI.

The clonotype was recovered from a male donor in good health and CMV-seronegative. The sample comprised PBMCs. The chain has TRBV2 and TRBJ1-1; no reliable D call. CDR3 nucleotide sequence: TGTGCCAGCAGTGTGGAGGAGAACACTGAAGCTTTCTTT. Protein sequence: CASSVEENTEAFF.